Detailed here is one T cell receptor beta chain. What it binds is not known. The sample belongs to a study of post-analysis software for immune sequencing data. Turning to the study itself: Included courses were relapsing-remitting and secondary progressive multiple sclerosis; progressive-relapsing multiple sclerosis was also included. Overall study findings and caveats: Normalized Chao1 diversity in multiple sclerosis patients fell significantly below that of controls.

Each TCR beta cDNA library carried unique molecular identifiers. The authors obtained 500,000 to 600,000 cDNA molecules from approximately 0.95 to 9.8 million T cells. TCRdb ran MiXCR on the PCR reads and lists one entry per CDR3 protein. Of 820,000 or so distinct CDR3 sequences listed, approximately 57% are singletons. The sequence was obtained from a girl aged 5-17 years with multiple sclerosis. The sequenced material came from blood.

The CDR3 DNA follows: TGCAGTGCTAGGGTTATCAGGCGTTCGAGCTCCTACAATGAGCAGTTCTTC. The encoded protein is CSARVIRRSSSYNEQFF. The J gene is TRBJ2-1, the V gene TRBV20-1; D not certain. Germline V CDR1 and CDR2: DFQATT, SNEGSKA (reference sequence). CDR3 length: 17 residues. Deletions cut 3 bases from V and 0 bases from J, with 18 bases between.